This T cell receptor (beta chain) was captured by sequencing in a study of blood T cell repertoires in COVID-19. Overall study: Some COVID-19 samples were acute and others convalescent; all came from the United States, Italy and Spain. T cells, B-cell-depleted T cells, or PBMCs supplied cDNA or gDNA.

The authors' processing: Estimated nucleated cell counts came from reference gene primer amplification. TCRdb's table, derived via immunoSEQ multiplex PCR, lists solely in-frame clones and lacks some. V and J calls plus clone size are reproduced from that table; the DNA served to infer D and trimming. Of around 59,000 clones listed, 80% were seen once; the top ten hold 5.5% to 7.5%. There are 13 residues in the CDR3. The sequence came from a man between 60 and 70 years old with acute or convalescent COVID-19. The chain joins TRBV21-1 to TRBJ1-2; the DNA was not used to check the table's D call, TRBD1. TRBV21-1 is classified as a pseudogene. The sample was peripheral blood. The CDR3, as DNA: TGTGCCAGCACCCGGGACAGAGACTATGGCTACACCTTC. Residues: CASTRDRDYGYTF.